These 18 T cell receptor beta chains originate from one sample sequenced in a study of control samples from healthy donors and cancer patients. Assay used: immunoSEQ multiplex PCR; TCRdb lists only in-frame clones, some missing. The sample lists 99,000 or so clones; about four fifths were seen once. The sample taken for sequencing was blood. These receptors were taken from a woman between 50 and 59 years old in good health.

DNA of the CDR3: TGTGCCAGCAGACCACCCGGGACTATCTACAATGAGCAGTTCTTC. This encodes CASRPPGTIYNEQFF. The genes are TRBV11-2 and TRBJ2-1; TRBD2 agrees at 7 bases. V lost 6 bases to trimming and J lost 3 bases; unmatched junction nucleotides: 8. Germline loops: CDR1 SGHAT, CDR2 FQNNGV. The CDR3 runs to 15 residues.

J is TRBJ1-1 and V is TRBV10-2; TRBD1 aligns across 10 bases. The CDR3 runs to 13 residues. The V segment lost 10 bases and the J segment 3 bases; nucleotides outside the gene matches: 5. Germline V gives CDR1 WSHSY, CDR2 SAAADI. The CDR3 region is CATKDRGDTEAFF. The CDR3 DNA is TGCGCCACTAAGGACAGGGGGGACACTGAAGCTTTCTTT.

The chain recombines TRBV7-2 with TRBJ2-1, with D hard to call. The V end lost 5 bases, the J end lost 6 bases, and 8 bases lay between the germline ends. This CDR3 is 12 amino acids long. Germline CDR1 reads SGHTA; CDR2 reads FQGNSA. CDR3 amino acids: CASSLVSNEQFF. In DNA, the CDR3 is TGTGCCAGCAGCCTTGTCAGCAATGAGCAGTTCTTC.

The V call is TRBV2, the J call TRBJ1-3, with a possible D match to TRBD1 (6 bases). This CDR3 contains 15 residues. Germline values: CDR1 SNHLY, CDR2 FYNNEI. The germline V and J ends were trimmed by 3 bases and 0 bases, with 9 bases remaining between them. The CDR3 sequence is CASSDPGDSGNTIYF. CDR3 coding DNA: TGTGCCAGCAGTGACCCAGGGGACTCTGGAAACACCATATATTTT.

In regard to this clone: One end of the junction varies from germline; a read error may be responsible. CDR3 sequence reads: CASSWDKNTEAFF. CDR3 DNA: TGTGCTAGCAGCTGGGATAAGAACACTGAAGCTTTCTTT. The V call is TRBV7-7, the J call TRBJ1-1; D remains ambiguous. The CDR3 is made up of 13 amino acids. CDR1 and CDR2 (germline): SSHAT, FNYEAQ (reference sequence).

V is TRBV24-1 and J is TRBJ2-5, with 8 bases lining up with TRBD1. The length of the CDR3 is 14 residues. Per germline, CDR1 KGHDR and CDR2 SFDVKD. V gave up 4 bases and J gave up 7 bases; unmatched junction bases: 7. The CDR3 DNA sequence: TGTGCCACCAGTGACTCTAGACAGGGGAGGACCCAGTACTTC. Translating gives CATSDSRQGRTQYF.

The gene calls are TRBV2 and TRBJ1-6, with D possibly TRBD1 on 6 matching bases. CDR3 length: 16 amino acids. V was shortened by 4 bases and J by 9 bases, with 19 bases between the two germline ends. Germline values: CDR1 SNHLY, CDR2 FYNNEI. The CDR3 nucleotides read TGTGCCAGCAGTGGGGGTGGTACAGGGTTCCCTTCACCCCTCCACTTT. It yields the protein CASSGGGTGFPSPLHF. The full variable domain, with the rest looked up from reference TRBV2 and TRBJ1-6, is EPEVTQTPSHQVTQMGQEVILRCVPISNHLYFYWYRQILGQKVEFLVSFYNNEISEKSEIFDDQFSVERPDGSNFTLKIRSTKLEDSAMYFCASSGGGTGFPSPLHFGNGTRLTVT.

The rearrangement joins TRBV5-1 to TRBJ2-2, with 12 bases aligning to TRBD2. V trimming: 7 bases; J trimming: 3 bases; junction bases outside the gene matches: 7. This CDR3 spans 16 amino acids. Looked up from germline, CDR1 is SGHRS and CDR2 is YFSETQ. Here the CDR3 reads CASGPLAGGDTGELFF. The CDR3 nucleotides are TGCGCCAGCGGCCCTCTAGCGGGAGGGGACACCGGGGAGCTGTTTTTT.

This clone ranks as medium-sized. The CDR3: CASSLGRNNEQFF. In DNA form, the CDR3 reads TGTGCCAGCAGCTTAGGGAGAAACAATGAGCAGTTCTTC. The chain combines TRBV7-2 with TRBJ2-1; D is unresolved. In germline, CDR1 is SGHTA, CDR2 FQGNSA. The CDR3 is 13 amino acids. Between the trimmed V and J ends, which lost 1 base and 5 bases, there was a span of 6 bases.

V gene TRBV3-1 (or the pseudogene TRBV3-2) combines with J gene TRBJ2-3, with 9 bases that match TRBD1. This CDR3 is built from 15 residues. Germline values: CDR1 LGHDT, CDR2 YNNKEL (reference sequence). The J segment lost 6 bases and the V segment lost 4 bases, leaving 8 bases of the junction unmatched. CDR3 sequence: CASSPGTGYADTQYF. CDR3 nucleotides: TGTGCCAGCAGCCCCGGGACAGGGTACGCCGATACGCAGTATTTT.

The V and J genes are TRBV19 and TRBJ1-1, with D maybe TRBD1 (5 bases). This CDR3 is built from 14 residues. V lost 6 bases and J 0 bases, leaving 11 bases between the germline ends. The germline V gene has CDR1 LNHDA and CDR2 SQIVND (reference sequence). In DNA form, the CDR3 reads TGTGCCAGTAGAGTCGGGGGATTGAACACTGAAGCTTTCTTT. This translates into CASRVGGLNTEAFF. Full variable domain (rest looked up from reference TRBV19 and TRBJ1-1): DGGITQSPKYLFRKEGQNVTLSCEQNLNHDAMYWYRQDPGQGLRLIYYSQIVNDFQKGDIAEGYSVSREKKESFPLTVTSAQKNPTAFYLCASRVGGLNTEAFFGQGTRLTVV.

The rearrangement uses TRBV11-2 and TRBJ2-5, with D possibly matching TRBD1 (6 bases). CDR3 length: 15 residues. V lost 3 bases and J lost 5, with 16 bases in between. Germline lookup yields CDR1 SGHAT and CDR2 FQNNGV. This chain's CDR3 is CASSFRDTTPETQYF. The DNA of the CDR3 is TGTGCCAGCAGCTTCCGGGACACTACCCCGGAGACCCAGTACTTC.

This chain uses TRBV14 with TRBJ1-6; no clear D gene. V gave up 0 bases and J gave up 9 bases, with 6 bases separating them. CDR3 length: 13 residues. From germline, CDR1 is SGHDN and CDR2 FVKESK. This CDR3 reads CASSQERVSPLHF. The CDR3 DNA sequence: TGTGCCAGCAGCCAAGAACGGGTTTCACCCCTCCACTTT.

V usage is TRBV12-3 or TRBV12-4 and J usage is TRBJ1-1; no reliable D call. Trimming took off 1 base at V and 4 bases at J, with 7 bases between the two ends. There are 13 residues in the CDR3. The DNA of the CDR3 is TGTGCCAGCAGTTTAGTGGGTCCCACTGAAGCTTTCTTT. Translating it yields CASSLVGPTEAFF.

The V and J genes are TRBV29-1 and TRBJ2-1; D perhaps matches TRBD1 (6 bases). Germline-derived CDR1 and CDR2 are SQVTM and ANQGSEA. Trimming pared 5 bases from V and 10 bases from J, leaving 12 bases between. The CDR3 length is 11 residues. CDR3 in amino acids: CSVKTGPEQFF. The CDR3 nucleotides are TGCAGCGTTAAGACAGGCCCCGAGCAGTTCTTC.

This sequence joins TRBV5-6 and TRBJ1-4; TRBD1 aligns across 8 bases. This CDR3 comprises 14 residues. After removal of 0 bases from V and 5 bases from J, the junction contained 0 bases not matched to a gene. Per the germline V gene, CDR1 is SGHDT and CDR2 is YYEEEE. DNA for the CDR3: TGTGCCAGCAGCTTGGGGACAGGGAATGAAAAACTGTTTTTT. Translated, it gives CASSLGTGNEKLFF.

This clone was recorded once. CDR3 loop: CASSRASNQPQHF. The CDR3 DNA reads TGTGCCAGCTCACGGGCCAGCAATCAGCCCCAGCATTTT. This rearrangement joins TRBV18 to TRBJ1-5; D gene uncertain. Trimming left V 4 bases short and J 1 base short, with 5 bases between. This CDR3 comprises 13 residues. In germline, CDR1 is KGHSH, CDR2 LQKENI.

The chain joins TRBV5-1 to TRBJ1-4, with TRBD1 identical over 11 bases. Germline CDR1 reads SGHRS; CDR2 reads YFSETQ. After removal of 4 bases from V and 6 bases from J, the junction contained 5 bases not matched to a gene. The CDR3 covers 15 residues. CDR3 amino acids: CASSVDRGRDEKLFF. CDR3 sequence (DNA): TGCGCCAGCAGCGTGGACAGGGGGCGAGATGAAAAACTGTTTTTT.